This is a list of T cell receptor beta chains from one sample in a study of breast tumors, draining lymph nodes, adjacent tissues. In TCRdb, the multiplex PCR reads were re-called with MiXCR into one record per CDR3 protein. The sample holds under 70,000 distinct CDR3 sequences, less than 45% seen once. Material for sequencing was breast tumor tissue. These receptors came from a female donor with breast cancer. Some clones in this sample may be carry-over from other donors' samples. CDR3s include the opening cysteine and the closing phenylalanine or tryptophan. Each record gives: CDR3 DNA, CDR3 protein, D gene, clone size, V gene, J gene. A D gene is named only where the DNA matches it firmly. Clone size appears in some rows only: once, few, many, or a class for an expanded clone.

TGTGCCAGCAGCGAACTAGCGGGAGAGGGTGAGCAGTTCTTC,CASSELAGEGEQFF,TRBD2,many,TRBV3-1,TRBJ2-1
TGTGCCAGTAGTATCCAAGGATATGGGAACAATGAGCAGTTCTTC,CASSIQGYGNNEQFF,-,many,TRBV19,TRBJ2-1
TGTGCCAGCAGCTTAGAGGCCGGTGGGGATGTTGGCTACACCTTC,CASSLEAGGDVGYTF,-,-,TRBV7-2,TRBJ1-2
TGTGCCAGCAGCCAAGGCTCTCCTGGGCAAGAGACCCAGTACTTC,CASSQGSPGQETQYF,-,many,TRBV3-1,TRBJ2-5
TGTGCCAGCAGCTTGGGATTCAGCCTCAATCAGCCCCAGCATTTT,CASSLGFSLNQPQHF,-,many,TRBV5-6,TRBJ1-5
TGTGCCAGCAGCTCCTTAGCGGCCATGGGCGGGCCAGATACGCAGTATTTT,CASSSLAAMGGPDTQYF,-,many,TRBV7-3,TRBJ2-3
TGTGCCAGCAGCTTGGGTGGGAGGGGCTATGGCTACACCTTC,CASSLGGRGYGYTF,-,many,TRBV7-8,TRBJ1-2
TGTGCCAGCAGTCAAGATGCCGAATACGAGCAGTACTTC,CASSQDAEYEQYF,-,few,TRBV28,TRBJ2-7
TGTGCCAGCAGTGAAACAGGGGGCGGTCAGCCCCAGCATTTT,CASSETGGGQPQHF,TRBD1,-,TRBV28,TRBJ1-5
TGTGCCAGCAGTCCGATTAGCGGGGTTGGCACAGATACGCAGTATTTT,CASSPISGVGTDTQYF,TRBD2,many,TRBV6-4,TRBJ2-3
TGTGCCAGCAGCTTACGCCTGAGGGACAGGATCGGCTACACCTTC,CASSLRLRDRIGYTF,TRBD1,once,TRBV7-2,TRBJ1-2
TGTGCCAGCAGTCACTCGGGGGACAGGGGAGAGGAGACCCAGTACTTC,CASSHSGDRGEETQYF,TRBD1,many,TRBV6-5,TRBJ2-5
TGTGCCAGTGGCTCCTATAATTCACCCCTCCACTTT,CASGSYNSPLHF,-,-,TRBV19,TRBJ1-6
TGTGCCAGCAGCAGACTAGCGGGGGGGCGGAGCTCCTACAATGAGCAGTTCTTC,CASSRLAGGRSSYNEQFF,TRBD2,many,TRBV7-3,TRBJ2-1
TGCGCCAGCAGCTTGGGGACCTCTAGGGTAGAGACCCAGTACTTC,CASSLGTSRVETQYF,-,many,TRBV5-1,TRBJ2-5
TGTGCCAGCGCCCAGAGAGGGCCTGGCACAGATACGCAGTATTTT,CASAQRGPGTDTQYF,-,many,TRBV3-1,TRBJ2-3
TGTGCCACCAGTGACTCCAGCGGGGGAGTATACAATGAGCAGTTCTTC,CATSDSSGGVYNEQFF,TRBD2,many,TRBV24-1,TRBJ2-1
TGCGCCAGCAGTCCAGGGGGGCAGAACACTGAAGCTTTCTTT,CASSPGGQNTEAFF,TRBD1,-,TRBV5-1,TRBJ1-1
TGTGCCTGGAGCGCCGGGACAGGGTACAACGAGCAGTACTTC,CAWSAGTGYNEQYF,TRBD1,many,TRBV30,TRBJ2-7
TGTGCCAGCAGTTTAGCGGGCTACGAGACCCAGTACTTC,CASSLAGYETQYF,-,once,TRBV12-3/TRBV12-4,TRBJ2-5
TGTGCCAGCAGCCCCCGAGGCAGCTACAATGAGCAGTTCTTC,CASSPRGSYNEQFF,-,many,TRBV7-9,TRBJ2-1
TGCAGTGCTAGCGGGGACTCCTACAATGAGCAGTTCTTC,CSASGDSYNEQFF,-,-,TRBV20-1,TRBJ2-1
TGTGCCAGCAGTGAATCCAACAATATGAACACTGAAGCTTTCTTT,CASSESNNMNTEAFF,-,few,TRBV25-1,TRBJ1-1
TGTGCCAGCAGCTTGGTAGCGGGACAGAGAGAGACCCAGTACTTC,CASSLVAGQRETQYF,-,-,TRBV7-3,TRBJ2-5
TGTGCCACCAGTGGGTCGACGTACAATGAGCAGTTCTTC,CATSGSTYNEQFF,-,many,TRBV24-1,TRBJ2-1
TGCGCCAGCAGGACAAGACAGGGGAACTATGGCTACACCTTC,CASRTRQGNYGYTF,TRBD1,many,TRBV5-1,TRBJ1-2
TGTGCCAGCAGCCGGAAGTACAGGGTGGCGGAGACCCAGTACTTC,CASSRKYRVAETQYF,-,many,TRBV7-6,TRBJ2-5
TGCAGTGCTCTTCCGGGACTAGCGGGGGGTCACGAGCAGTTCTTC,CSALPGLAGGHEQFF,TRBD2,many,TRBV20-1,TRBJ2-1
TGCGCCAGCAGCCAAACCAGGACAGGCCCCCACGAGCAGCACTTC,CASSQTRTGPHEQHF,TRBD1,few,TRBV4-1,TRBJ2-7
TGTGCCAGCAGCCAACAGGGGACTAATGAAAAACTGTTTTTT,CASSQQGTNEKLFF,TRBD1,many,TRBV9,TRBJ1-4
TGTGCCAGCAGCCTGGGACTAGGGACCGGGGAGCAGTACTTC,CASSLGLGTGEQYF,TRBD2,once,TRBV7-3,TRBJ2-7
TGTGCCAGCAGTTTAGTAACTGAGCAGTTCTTC,CASSLVTEQFF,-,-,TRBV12-3/TRBV12-4,TRBJ2-1
TGTGCTAGCAGCTCGGGACTAGCGGGGGCCGACGAGCAGTACTTC,CASSSGLAGADEQYF,TRBD2,-,TRBV7-7,TRBJ2-7
TGTGCCAGCGCCCAGCGGGCCGAAGCTTTCTTT,CASAQRAEAFF,-,-,TRBV2,TRBJ1-1
TGTGCCAGCAGTTACGGACCCGCCTACAGGGACACTGAAGCTTTCTTT,CASSYGPAYRDTEAFF,-,-,TRBV6-5,TRBJ1-1
TGTGCCAGCAGCCACGGGACAGGGATTTGGTACGAGCAGTACTTC,CASSHGTGIWYEQYF,TRBD1,many,TRBV7-2,TRBJ2-7
TGTGCCAGCAGTGATCTTGGACCATCCTACGAGCAGTACTTC,CASSDLGPSYEQYF,-,many,TRBV2,TRBJ2-7
TGCAGCTTAGCGACAGGGGGCCACTCCTACGAGCAGTACTTC,CSLATGGHSYEQYF,TRBD1,once,TRBV29-1,TRBJ2-7
TGTGCCAGCTCTAGGGCGGAAGGCACAGATACGCAGTATTTT,CASSRAEGTDTQYF,-,many,TRBV12-3/TRBV12-4,TRBJ2-3
TGTGCCAGCAGTCCCACCGCTTATGAAAAACTGTTTTTT,CASSPTAYEKLFF,-,many,TRBV2,TRBJ1-4
TGCAGTGCTAGAACATCGCTCGGATCCTCCGAGCAGCACTTC,CSARTSLGSSEQHF,-,once,TRBV20-1,TRBJ2-7
TGCAGCGTTGAGGGTGGGGGGGGAACTAATGAAAAACTGTTTTTT,CSVEGGGGTNEKLFF,-,-,TRBV29-1,TRBJ1-4